This entry features one T cell receptor (beta chain) sequence. The sample belongs to a study of OX40 agonist ivuxolimab in advanced cancers. Using immunoSEQ multiplex PCR, the repertoire was profiled, and TCRdb retains in-frame clones only, with some absent. The sample shows nearly 65,000 clones, 91% of them seen only once. With 7 bases clipped from V and 4 bases from J, the junction kept 7 bases outside the gene matches. The CDR3 length is 14 residues. The V gene's germline CDR1 is MNHEY and CDR2 SMNVEV (reference sequence). The material sequenced was CD4+ or CD8+ T cells sorted from blood, taken in a trial of the OX40 agonist ivuxolimab. The rearrangement links TRBV27 to TRBJ1-5; the match to TRBD1 covers 7 bases. The TCR comes from an adult with an advanced solid tumor such as melanoma, head and neck, liver or kidney cancer. This CDR3 reads CASKPTGLNQPQHF. CDR3 in DNA: TGTGCCAGCAAGCCGACAGGGCTTAATCAGCCCCAGCATTTT.